The rows below give T cell receptor beta chains drawn from one sample of a study of cytomegalovirus exposure and HLA in healthy donors. The protocol was immunoSEQ multiplex PCR, while the TCRdb copy is restricted to in-frame clones and leaves out a portion. Here the sample spans about 160,000 clones, 80% being singletons. Material: PBMCs. The receptors here all came from a young man in good health and CMV-seropositive. The CDR3 runs from the conserved cysteine through the conserved F or W. Fields, in order: J gene, clone size, V gene, D gene, CDR3 protein, CDR3 DNA. The D gene is left open where the match is weak. Size is omitted from some rows. Given values are once, few, many or a class for expanded clones.

j_gene: TRBJ1-4; abundance: -; v_gene: TRBV15; d_gene: -; CDR3aa: CTTSLQEATNEKLFF; CDR3nt: TGTACCACTTCGCTACAGGAAGCAACTAATGAAAAACTGTTTTTT
j_gene: TRBJ2-5; abundance: -; v_gene: TRBV4-1; d_gene: -; CDR3aa: CASSQGHSQETQYF; CDR3nt: TGCGCCAGCAGCCAAGGACATTCGCAAGAGACCCAGTACTTC
j_gene: TRBJ1-1; abundance: once; v_gene: TRBV6-6; d_gene: -; CDR3aa: CASGSPREAFF; CDR3nt: TGTGCCAGCGGTTCCCCGCGTGAAGCTTTCTTT
j_gene: TRBJ2-5; abundance: -; v_gene: TRBV10-3; d_gene: TRBD2; CDR3aa: CAISDVGRETQYF; CDR3nt: TGTGCCATCAGTGACGTCGGGAGGGAGACCCAGTACTTC
j_gene: TRBJ1-1; abundance: -; v_gene: TRBV27; d_gene: -; CDR3aa: CASSFEPQTAMNTEAFF; CDR3nt: TGTGCCAGCAGTTTCGAACCTCAGACAGCCATGAACACTGAAGCCTTCTTT
j_gene: TRBJ2-2; abundance: -; v_gene: TRBV5-1; d_gene: TRBD1; CDR3aa: CASSSRDRLTGELFF; CDR3nt: TGCGCCAGCAGCTCCCGGGACAGACTCACCGGGGAGCTGTTTTTT
j_gene: TRBJ1-3; abundance: -; v_gene: TRBV18; d_gene: -; CDR3aa: CASSPGGDEGNTIYF; CDR3nt: TGTGCCAGCTCACCGGGAGGGGATGAAGGAAACACCATATATTTT
j_gene: TRBJ2-1; abundance: -; v_gene: TRBV7-9; d_gene: TRBD2; CDR3aa: CASSSPLAEYNEQFF; CDR3nt: TGTGCCAGCAGCTCCCCACTAGCGGAGTACAATGAGCAGTTCTTC
j_gene: TRBJ1-1; abundance: -; v_gene: TRBV19; d_gene: TRBD1; CDR3aa: CASSTTGPEAFF; CDR3nt: TGTGCCAGTAGTACGACAGGGCCTGAAGCTTTCTTT
j_gene: TRBJ1-4; abundance: -; v_gene: TRBV5-1; d_gene: TRBD1; CDR3aa: CASSSGQGSVGNEKLFF; CDR3nt: TGCGCCAGCAGCTCTGGACAGGGATCCGTAGGGAATGAAAAACTGTTTTTT
j_gene: TRBJ1-1; abundance: -; v_gene: TRBV5-4; d_gene: -; CDR3aa: CASSLGSGRHPNTEAFF; CDR3nt: TGTGCCAGCAGCCTAGGAAGTGGGAGACACCCGAACACTGAAGCTTTCTTT
j_gene: TRBJ2-2; abundance: -; v_gene: TRBV5-1; d_gene: TRBD2; CDR3aa: CASSKYSGRENTGELFF; CDR3nt: TGCGCCAGCAGCAAATATAGCGGGAGGGAGAACACCGGGGAGCTGTTTTTT
j_gene: TRBJ1-3; abundance: -; v_gene: TRBV2; d_gene: TRBD1; CDR3aa: CASSAPGGQGNTIYF; CDR3nt: TGTGCCAGCAGTGCCCCAGGGGGTCAAGGAAACACCATATATTTT
j_gene: TRBJ1-2; abundance: -; v_gene: TRBV5-6; d_gene: TRBD1; CDR3aa: CASSHNRGLGGYTF; CDR3nt: TGTGCCAGCAGCCACAACAGGGGGCTGGGTGGCTACACCTTC
j_gene: TRBJ1-5; abundance: -; v_gene: TRBV19; d_gene: -; CDR3aa: CASRGGNQPQHF; CDR3nt: TGTGCCAGTAGAGGCGGGAATCAGCCCCAGCATTTT
j_gene: TRBJ1-4; abundance: -; v_gene: TRBV7-6; d_gene: -; CDR3aa: CASSFTGPGKLFF; CDR3nt: TGTGCCAGCAGCTTTACCGGGCCGGGGAAACTGTTTTTT
j_gene: TRBJ1-2; abundance: -; v_gene: TRBV6-5; d_gene: TRBD1; CDR3aa: CASRRGQGASPGYTF; CDR3nt: TGTGCCAGCAGGAGAGGACAGGGGGCCTCGCCTGGCTACACCTTC
j_gene: TRBJ1-1; abundance: medium-sized; v_gene: TRBV7-2; d_gene: -; CDR3aa: CASSLGQLAEAFF; CDR3nt: TGTGCCAGCAGCTTAGGGCAGTTGGCTGAAGCTTTCTTT
j_gene: TRBJ2-7; abundance: -; v_gene: TRBV11-2; d_gene: TRBD1; CDR3aa: CASSVDRGFIYEQYF; CDR3nt: TGTGCCAGCAGCGTAGACAGGGGTTTTATCTACGAGCAGTACTTC
j_gene: TRBJ2-7; abundance: -; v_gene: TRBV6-1; d_gene: TRBD1; CDR3aa: CASTTGTESYEQYF; CDR3nt: TGTGCCAGCACCACCGGGACAGAATCCTACGAGCAGTACTTC
j_gene: TRBJ2-7; abundance: -; v_gene: TRBV18; d_gene: -; CDR3aa: CASSQSSGDSYEQYF; CDR3nt: TGTGCCAGCTCACAGTCCTCGGGGGACAGCTACGAGCAGTACTTC
j_gene: TRBJ2-1; abundance: few; v_gene: TRBV27; d_gene: TRBD2; CDR3aa: CASSHLPGQGKPASGRAGGNEQFF; CDR3nt: TGTGCCAGCAGTCATCTGCCGGGACAGGGGAAGCCGGCTAGCGGGAGGGCCGGCGGCAATGAGCAGTTCTTC
j_gene: TRBJ2-7; abundance: -; v_gene: TRBV30; d_gene: -; CDR3aa: CAWSDGVSYEQYF; CDR3nt: TGTGCCTGGAGTGACGGTGTAAGTTACGAGCAGTACTTC
j_gene: TRBJ2-7; abundance: -; v_gene: TRBV7-9; d_gene: -; CDR3aa: CASSPSRGEQYF; CDR3nt: TGTGCCAGCAGCCCCTCTCGGGGGGAGCAGTACTTC
j_gene: TRBJ2-1; abundance: -; v_gene: TRBV2; d_gene: TRBD2; CDR3aa: CASRVETSGIYEQFF; CDR3nt: TGTGCCAGCAGGGTCGAGACTAGCGGGATTTATGAGCAGTTCTTC
j_gene: TRBJ2-7; abundance: -; v_gene: TRBV7-2; d_gene: TRBD2; CDR3aa: CASSFRGGSSYEQYF; CDR3nt: TGTGCCAGCAGCTTTCGTGGCGGGAGCTCCTACGAGCAGTACTTC
j_gene: TRBJ2-7; abundance: -; v_gene: TRBV19; d_gene: TRBD2; CDR3aa: CASSTAGGPSEQYF; CDR3nt: TGTGCCAGTAGCACGGCGGGAGGGCCATCCGAGCAGTACTTC
j_gene: TRBJ1-2; abundance: once; v_gene: TRBV15; d_gene: -; CDR3aa: CATSVYQDGRFYGYTF; CDR3nt: TGTGCCACCAGCGTTTATCAGGATGGAAGATTCTATGGCTACACCTTC
j_gene: TRBJ1-1; abundance: -; v_gene: TRBV5-6; d_gene: TRBD1; CDR3aa: CASRAGTGTQAFF; CDR3nt: TGTGCCAGCAGGGCCGGGACAGGGACCCAAGCTTTCTTT
j_gene: TRBJ2-3; abundance: few; v_gene: TRBV4-3; d_gene: TRBD2; CDR3aa: CASSQYTGTSGTTDTQYF; CDR3nt: TGCGCCAGCAGCCAATATACGGGGACTAGCGGAACCACAGATACGCAGTATTTT
j_gene: TRBJ1-1; abundance: -; v_gene: TRBV21-1; d_gene: -; CDR3aa: CASSKALSGTGAEAFF; CDR3nt: TGTGCCAGCAGCAAAGCGCTTTCCGGGACAGGGGCCGAAGCTTTCTTT
j_gene: TRBJ2-5; abundance: -; v_gene: TRBV2; d_gene: -; CDR3aa: CASSARETQYF; CDR3nt: TGTGCCAGCAGCGCTCGGGAGACCCAGTACTTC